The 12 T cell receptor beta chains in this list originate from one sample, sequenced in a study of cytomegalovirus exposure and HLA in healthy donors (dated by TCRdb to 2016 to 2017). Library prep was done by the immunoSEQ multiplex PCR assay. For the multiplex PCR, a mixture combining 60 forward primers for TCR Vbeta segments and 13 reverse primers for TCR Jbeta segments was used. The table comes from immuneACCESS by way of TCRdb, which keeps in-frame sequences with V and J called. Part of the clones is missing from these tables; in studies checked, under half for an unresolved V gene and the rest for unknown reasons. Recorded for this sample are about 160,000 clones; more than 80% of them occurred a single time. The top ten clonotypes cover around 6.7% of the sample. Sequenced: PBMCs. These receptors were collected from a woman in her 30s in good health and CMV-seropositive.

J is TRBJ1-2 and V is TRBV5-5, with D maybe TRBD1 (6 bases). CDR1 is SGHKS, CDR2 YYEKEE, per germline (reference sequence). The CDR3 is 15 residues long. The germline V and J ends were trimmed by 7 bases and 0 bases, with 16 bases remaining between them. The CDR3 sequence is CASRRTGIANYGYTF. The CDR3 nucleotides read TGTGCCAGCCGGCGTACAGGGATAGCTAACTATGGCTACACCTTC. The full variable domain, with the rest looked up from reference TRBV5-5 and TRBJ1-2, is DAGVTQSPTHLIKTRGQQVTLRCSPISGHKSVSWYQQVLGQGPQFIFQYYEKEERGRGNFPDRFSARQFPNYSSELNVNALLLGDSALYLCASRRTGIANYGYTFGSGTRLTVV.

The V call is TRBV2, the J call TRBJ2-2; perhaps TRBD1 as D (6 bases). This CDR3 has 13 residues. Germline-derived CDR1 and CDR2 are SNHLY and FYNNEI. V was shortened by 7 bases and J by 2 bases, with 8 bases between the two germline ends. The CDR3: CASNRENTGELFF. DNA for the CDR3: TGTGCCAGCAACAGGGAAAACACCGGGGAGCTGTTTTTT.

J is TRBJ2-3 and V is TRBV5-4; 7 bases are a match to TRBD1. This CDR3 region has 14 residues. The germline CDR1 and CDR2 sequences are SGHNT and YYREEE (reference sequence). V dropped 6 bases and J dropped 4; count of bases not matched to a gene: 8. The CDR3 coding sequence is TGTGCCAGCAAAGGGACAGTCGGGGCAGATACGCAGTATTTT. Translated: CASKGTVGADTQYF.

This chain links TRBV28 with TRBJ1-2, with TRBD1 identical over 10 bases. The germline gives CDR1 MDHEN, CDR2 SYDVKM. After removal of 6 bases from V and 6 bases from J, the junction contained 4 bases not matched to a gene. CDR3 length: 13 amino acids. CDR3 nucleotide sequence: TGTGCCAGCAGCCGACAGGGGGCGCATGGCTACACCTTC. Amino acids: CASSRQGAHGYTF.

The V call is TRBV6-5, the J call TRBJ2-7; the D gene is possibly TRBD1 (6 bases). Between the trimmed V and J ends, which lost 2 bases and 2 bases, there was a span of 13 bases. CDR3 size: 15 residues. Germline-derived CDR1 and CDR2 are MNHEY and SVGAGI. This CDR3 is CASSYAGTPTYEQYF. The CDR3 coding sequence is TGTGCCAGCAGTTACGCCGGGACACCCACCTACGAGCAGTACTTC.

This chain connects TRBV10-1 to TRBJ2-1, with D possibly TRBD1 on 5 matching bases. V was pared by 5 bases and J by 4 bases, with 12 bases between. There are 14 residues in the CDR3. Germline V gene lookup returns CDR1 WNHNN and CDR2 SYGVQD (reference sequence). CDR3 in DNA: TGCGCCAGCAGTAATGACAGAACATACAATGAGCAGTTCTTC. It codes for CASSNDRTYNEQFF.

The chain combines TRBV19 with TRBJ2-2, with TRBD1 as a possible D gene (5 bases). The CDR3 runs to 16 residues. Germline CDR1 reads LNHDA; CDR2 reads SQIVND (reference sequence). V dropped 7 bases and J dropped 7 bases, with 22 bases sitting between them. The CDR3: CASMGRGRYKDGELFF. CDR3 bases: TGTGCCAGTATGGGTAGGGGCCGGTATAAGGACGGGGAGCTGTTTTTT. Full variable domain (rest looked up from reference TRBV19 and TRBJ2-2): DGGITQSPKYLFRKEGQNVTLSCEQNLNHDAMYWYRQDPGQGLRLIYYSQIVNDFQKGDIAEGYSVSREKKESFPLTVTSAQKNPTAFYLCASMGRGRYKDGELFFGEGSRLTVL.

CDR3 coding DNA: TGTGCCAGCAGCTCTCAGGGTTACTCCTATAATTCACCCCTCCACTTT. Its translation: CASSSQGYSYNSPLHF. The V gene is TRBV5-4, the J gene TRBJ1-6; possible D gene TRBD1, 5 bases. Germline V CDR1 and CDR2: SGHNT, YYREEE (reference sequence). The CDR3 is 16 residues long. V lost 3 bases to trimming and J lost 0 bases, with 10 bases between them. The variable domain in full, with the rest retrieved from reference TRBV5-4 and TRBJ1-6, is ETGVTQSPTHLIKTRGQQVTLRCSSQSGHNTVSWYQQALGQGPQFIFQYYREEENGRGNFPPRFSGLQFPNYSSELNVNALELDDSALYLCASSSQGYSYNSPLHFGNGTRLTVT.

This clone was picked up a small number of times. This chain joins TRBV7-7 and TRBJ2-5; 7 bases line up with TRBD2. The CDR3 has 13 amino acids. V was pared by 2 bases and J by 7 bases, with 4 bases of the junction left unmatched. Germline CDR1 SSHAT, CDR2 FNYEAQ (reference sequence). Written as DNA, the CDR3 is TGTGCCAGCAGCTTAACCAGGGAGGGGACCCAGTACTTC. It translates to CASSLTREGTQYF.

V gene TRBV2 combines with J gene TRBJ2-7, with D maybe TRBD1 (5 bases). Looked up from germline, CDR1 is SNHLY and CDR2 is FYNNEI. This CDR3 spans 14 amino acids. V lost 4 bases to trimming and J lost 3 bases, with 13 bases between them. CDR3 nucleotides: TGTGCCAGCAGTGCGAGACAGTCATACTACGAGCAGTACTTC. Amino acid sequence: CASSARQSYYEQYF.

CDR3 loop: CASSWRTATQYF. The CDR3 nucleotides read TGTGCCAGCAGCTGGCGGACAGCAACGCAGTATTTT. The chain recombines TRBV7-2 with TRBJ2-3; possibly TRBD1 for D (6 bases). Trimming removed 4 bases at V and 9 bases at J, with 11 bases between. The CDR3 extends over 12 amino acids. Germline CDR1 is SGHTA and CDR2 is FQGNSA.

CDR3 DNA sequence: TGCGCCAGCAGCCAAGATCCGGCGCGCACGGGTACGCAGTATTTT. It encodes CASSQDPARTGTQYF. V gene TRBV4-3 combines with J gene TRBJ2-3; D is uncertain. This CDR3 has 15 residues. Germline CDR1 is LGHNA and CDR2 is YSLEER. V was pared by 0 bases and J by 8 bases, with 15 bases between.